This T cell receptor (beta chain) is drawn from a study of a mutant IDH1 vaccine in newly diagnosed glioma. About this clone: Its specificity is unknown.

Sequenced by immunoSEQ multiplex PCR; TCRdb stores in-frame clones only, minus some. Of tens of thousands of clones listed, roughly 68% were seen once; the top ten hold 4.7%. Germline V gene sequence: CDR1 MGHDK, CDR2 SYGVNS. The CDR3 runs to 15 residues. V was trimmed by 4 bases and J by 1 base, leaving 8 bases between them. Time point noted: week 35, safety follow-up. The study gave 300 ug of mutant IDH1 20-mer peptide per vaccine dose, with topical imiquimod. This TCR came from a man in his fifties or sixties with glioma. The material was PBMCs, obtained from a glioma patient whose treatment included an IDH1 peptide vaccine. The chain couples TRBV25-1 to TRBJ2-6, with unresolved D. The CDR3: CASSAIRSGANVLTF. In DNA, the CDR3 is TGTGCCAGCAGTGCCATTCGGTCTGGGGCCAACGTCCTGACTTTC. Full variable domain (missing parts from reference TRBV25-1 and TRBJ2-6): EADIYQTPRYLVIGTGKKITLECSQTMGHDKMYWYQQDPGMELHLIHYSYGVNSTEKGDLSSESTVSRIRTEHFPLTLESARPSHTSQYLCASSAIRSGANVLTFGAGSRLTVL.